This is a list of T cell receptor beta chains from one sample in a study of blood T cell repertoires in COVID-19. The protocol was immunoSEQ multiplex PCR, while the TCRdb copy is restricted to in-frame clones and leaves out a portion. Of 120,000 to 150,000 clones listed, around 85% are singletons. Material for sequencing was peripheral blood. The receptor set was obtained from a woman in her fifties or sixties with COVID-19, enrolled during active disease. Each CDR3 is given with its conserved first and last residue. Fields, in order: D gene, J gene, V gene, clone size, CDR3 protein, CDR3 DNA. The D gene is left open where the match is weak. Clone size appears in some rows only: once, few, many, or a class for an expanded clone.

>TRBD2|TRBJ2-5|TRBV11-2|-
CASGTGGGETQYF
TGTGCCAGCGGGACCGGCGGGGGAGAGACCCAGTACTTC
>-|TRBJ1-1|TRBV30|-
CAWTRGDTEAFF
TGTGCCTGGACCCGGGGGGACACTGAAGCTTTCTTT
>TRBD1|TRBJ2-1|TRBV4-1|-
CASSPFRTGNYNEQFF
TGCGCCAGCAGCCCCTTCCGGACAGGGAACTACAATGAGCAGTTCTTC
>-|TRBJ1-3|TRBV6-5|-
CASSPTGGNTIYF
TGTGCCAGCAGTCCCACAGGGGGAAACACCATATATTTT
>TRBD1|TRBJ1-6|TRBV7-6|-
CASSLGQGYNSPLHF
TGTGCCAGCAGCTTAGGACAGGGCTATAATTCACCCCTCCACTTT
>TRBD1|TRBJ2-5|TRBV2|-
CASSQWTGQGTQYF
TGTGCCAGCAGCCAATGGACAGGCCAGGGGACCCAGTACTTC
>TRBD1|TRBJ2-2|TRBV29-1|-
CSAPGGTGELFF
TGCAGCGCCCCAGGGGGCACCGGGGAGCTGTTTTTT
>-|TRBJ1-2|TRBV5-4|-
CASSLKGAYGYTF
TGTGCCAGCAGCTTGAAAGGGGCCTATGGCTACACCTTC
>-|TRBJ2-7|TRBV7-6|-
CASSLLAQNPNYEQYF
TGTGCCAGCAGCTTACTAGCACAGAACCCTAACTACGAGCAGTACTTC
>-|TRBJ1-1|TRBV6-5|-
CASSRGDEAFF
TGTGCCAGCAGTCGGGGGGATGAAGCTTTCTTT
>TRBD1|TRBJ1-1|TRBV6-5|-
CASSSGGTEAFF
TGTGCCAGCAGTTCAGGGGGAACTGAAGCTTTCTTT
>-|TRBJ2-7|TRBV19|-
CASSIGQNSYEQYF
TGTGCCAGTAGTATAGGACAGAACTCCTACGAGCAGTACTTC
>-|TRBJ1-2|TRBV6-5|-
CASSRSPDSIGYTF
TGTGCCAGCAGCCGTTCCCCCGACAGTATCGGCTACACCTTC
>TRBD1|TRBJ1-1|TRBV7-3|-
CASSLSGYRGTEAFF
TGTGCCAGCAGCTTAAGCGGTTACAGGGGAACTGAAGCTTTCTTT
>-|TRBJ2-2|TRBV9|-
CASSVASSGWSGGELFF
TGTGCCAGCAGCGTAGCCTCATCAGGGTGGAGTGGAGGGGAGCTGTTTTTT
>-|TRBJ2-7|TRBV29-1|-
CSATPDREVEQYF
TGCAGCGCAACACCAGACAGGGAGGTCGAGCAGTACTTC
>TRBD1|TRBJ2-7|TRBV14|-
CASSQGTGPAYEQYF
TGTGCCAGCAGCCAAGGGACAGGACCGGCCTACGAGCAGTACTTC
>-|TRBJ1-2|TRBV6-4|-
CASSASSEQGLGYTF
TGTGCCAGCAGTGCCTCGTCCGAACAGGGCCTCGGCTACACCTTC
>-|TRBJ1-5|TRBV2|-
CASSEQVRDQPQHF
TGTGCCAGCAGTGAACAGGTCAGGGATCAGCCCCAGCATTTT
>-|TRBJ1-1|TRBV9|-
CASSGQLMNTEAFF
TGTGCCAGCAGCGGACAGTTAATGAACACTGAAGCTTTCTTT
>-|TRBJ2-1|TRBV29-1|-
CSVGTESYNEQFF
TGCAGCGTTGGGACAGAGAGTTACAATGAGCAGTTCTTC
>-|TRBJ2-7|TRBV2|once
CASSEALGDEQYF
TGTGCCAGCAGTGAAGCGCTAGGGGACGAGCAGTACTTC
>TRBD2|TRBJ2-5|TRBV6-1|-
CASSEGVAGGQETQYF
TGTGCCAGCAGTGAAGGGGTAGCGGGGGGGCAAGAGACCCAGTACTTC
>TRBD1|TRBJ1-6|TRBV2|-
CASGSGQGYYSPLHF
TGTGCCAGCGGGAGCGGACAGGGTTATTATTCACCCCTCCACTTT
>TRBD1|TRBJ1-4|TRBV11-2|-
CASTAGTGIVNEKLFF
TGTGCCAGCACCGCCGGGACAGGCATCGTTAATGAAAAACTGTTTTTT
>-|TRBJ1-1|TRBV9|-
CASSEETGTEAFF
TGTGCCAGCAGCGAAGAGACAGGCACTGAAGCTTTCTTT
>-|TRBJ2-3|TRBV2|-
CASSIRGRADTQYF
TGTGCCAGCAGTATAAGGGGTCGGGCAGATACGCAGTATTTT
>-|TRBJ2-5|TRBV18|-
CASSPIREETQYF
TGTGCCAGCTCACCAATACGGGAAGAGACCCAGTACTTC
>TRBD1|TRBJ2-4|TRBV3-1/TRBV3-2|-
CASSQDWAPTGGRNIQYF
TGTGCCAGCAGCCAAGATTGGGCCCCGACAGGGGGGCGGAACATTCAGTACTTC
>-|TRBJ1-2|TRBV5-8|-
CASSLTGLFNGYTF
TGTGCCAGCAGCTTGACAGGCCTTTTCAATGGCTACACCTTC
>-|TRBJ1-4|TRBV5-4|-
CASSLRGTDEKLFF
TGTGCCAGCAGCTTGAGGGGGACGGATGAAAAACTGTTTTTT
>TRBD2|TRBJ2-2|TRBV5-1|-
CASSSQSGENTGELFF
TGCGCCAGCAGCTCACAGAGCGGGGAAAACACCGGGGAGCTGTTTTTT
>-|TRBJ2-3|TRBV6-5|-
CASSYSGASTDTQYF
TGTGCCAGCAGTTACTCAGGGGCCAGCACAGATACGCAGTATTTT
>TRBD1|TRBJ1-5|TRBV30|-
CAWTGGQGNQPQHF
TGTGCCTGGACCGGAGGACAGGGGAACCAGCCCCAGCATTTT
>TRBD1|TRBJ1-1|TRBV28|-
CASSTGAVNTEAFF
TGTGCCAGCAGTACAGGGGCTGTGAACACTGAAGCTTTCTTT
>-|TRBJ2-7|TRBV11-1|-
CASSLGGVPGEQYF
TGTGCCAGCAGCTTAGGGGGAGTCCCCGGGGAGCAGTACTTC
>-|TRBJ2-7|TRBV7-8|-
CASSYYDPLSSYEQYF
TGTGCCAGCAGCTACTACGACCCCTTATCGTCCTACGAGCAGTACTTC
>TRBD1|TRBJ1-2|TRBV5-5|-
CASSLSLGQGNGYTF
TGTGCCAGCAGCTTGTCCCTCGGACAGGGGAATGGCTACACCTTC
>TRBD1|TRBJ1-6|TRBV6-5|once
CASSYSGTASSPLHF
TGTGCCAGCAGTTACTCAGGGACAGCAAGTTCACCCCTCCACTTT
>-|TRBJ1-2|TRBV7-9|-
CASSLNQRGYTF
TGTGCCAGCAGCTTAAATCAGCGTGGCTACACCTTC
>-|TRBJ1-1|TRBV27|-
CASRDTKGRTEAFF
TGTGCCAGCAGGGACACGAAGGGTAGGACTGAAGCTTTCTTT
>TRBD1|TRBJ1-2|TRBV29-1|-
CSVGTGNYGYTF
TGCAGCGTTGGGACAGGGAACTATGGCTACACCTTC
>TRBD1|TRBJ1-2|TRBV30|-
CAWSPTGQGYGYTF
TGTGCCTGGAGTCCTACGGGACAGGGCTATGGCTACACCTTC
>-|TRBJ1-6|TRBV9|-
CASSNQQGYNSPLHF
TGTGCCAGCAGCAACCAACAGGGTTATAATTCACCCCTCCACTTT
>-|TRBJ2-5|TRBV21-1|-
CASSKGRVQETQYF
TGTGCCAGCAGCAAAGGGCGGGTCCAAGAGACCCAGTACTTC
>-|TRBJ1-2|TRBV6-2/TRBV6-3|-
CASSDPARDSFYGYTF
TGTGCCAGCAGTGACCCGGCCCGGGACTCTTTCTATGGCTACACCTTC
>-|TRBJ1-6|TRBV7-6|-
CASSSAGDNSPLHF
TGTGCCAGCAGCTCGGCAGGGGATAATTCACCCCTCCACTTT
>-|TRBJ2-7|TRBV9|few
CASSVQQNSYEQYF
TGTGCCAGCAGCGTACAACAGAACTCCTACGAGCAGTACTTC
>TRBD1|TRBJ1-2|TRBV2|-
CASTWTGLHGYTF
TGTGCCAGCACCTGGACAGGGCTGCATGGCTACACCTTC
>TRBD1|TRBJ2-7|TRBV7-9|-
CASSLAVGQGTMHEQYF
TGTGCCAGCAGCTTAGCGGTGGGACAGGGGACTATGCACGAGCAGTACTTC
>-|TRBJ1-5|TRBV30|-
CAWTTGGWNQPQHF
TGTGCCTGGACCACTGGCGGGTGGAATCAGCCCCAGCATTTT
>TRBD2|TRBJ2-1|TRBV15|once
CATSRDSSGGSEQFF
TGTGCCACCAGCAGAGATAGTAGCGGGGGGTCAGAGCAGTTCTTC
>TRBD2|TRBJ2-7|TRBV27|-
CASSSATSGGSYEQYF
TGTGCCAGCAGTTCGGCGACTAGCGGGGGCTCCTACGAGCAGTACTTC